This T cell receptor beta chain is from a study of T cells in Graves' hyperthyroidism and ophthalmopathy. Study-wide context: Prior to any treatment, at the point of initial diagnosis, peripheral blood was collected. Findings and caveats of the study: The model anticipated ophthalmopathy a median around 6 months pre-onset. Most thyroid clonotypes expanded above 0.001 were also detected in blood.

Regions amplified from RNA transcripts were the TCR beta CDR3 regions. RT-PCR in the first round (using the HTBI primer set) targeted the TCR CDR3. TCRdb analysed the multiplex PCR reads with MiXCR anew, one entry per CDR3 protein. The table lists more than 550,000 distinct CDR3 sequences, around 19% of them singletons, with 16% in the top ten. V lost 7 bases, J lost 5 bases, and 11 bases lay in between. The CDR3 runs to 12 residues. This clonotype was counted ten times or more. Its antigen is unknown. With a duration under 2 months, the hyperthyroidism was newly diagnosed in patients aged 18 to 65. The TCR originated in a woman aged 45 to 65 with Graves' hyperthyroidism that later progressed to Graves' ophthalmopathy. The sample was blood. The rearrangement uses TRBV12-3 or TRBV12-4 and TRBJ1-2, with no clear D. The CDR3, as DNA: TGTGCCAGCACCTTACCGGGGTATGGCTACACCTTC. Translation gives CASTLPGYGYTF.